What follows are 25 T cell receptor beta chains derived from one specimen sequenced in a study of T-cell reconstitution after alpha-beta-depleted transplantation in children. Preparing the TCRbeta library involved the use of unique molecular identifiers. TCRdb ran MiXCR on the PCR reads and lists one entry per CDR3 protein. This table holds roughly 500,000 distinct CDR3 sequences, about 33% found once. Source: PBMCs from the stem cell graft donor, taken from the stem cell graft. Receptors originate from a human donor who donated a stem cell graft to a child with aplastic anemia.

The sample holds a few counts of this clonotype. This chain uses TRBV7-3 with TRBJ2-6; TRBD1 matches at 8 bases. The germline gives CDR1 SGHTA, CDR2 FQGTGA. This CDR3 contains 17 residues. V trimming: 6 bases; J trimming: 2 bases; junction bases outside the gene matches: 9. CDR3 sequence reads: CASRRVGTGTGANVLTF. In DNA form, the CDR3 reads TGTGCCAGCAGGCGGGTTGGGACAGGCACTGGGGCCAACGTCCTGACTTTC.

The table lists this clonotype with a few counts. This chain connects TRBV7-9 to TRBJ1-2, with D unclear. CDR1 is SEHNR and CDR2 is FQNEAQ in the germline V gene (reference sequence). The CDR3 is 12 amino acids. The V and J ends lost 0 bases and 5 bases respectively, with 4 bases between them. The CDR3 nucleotides read TGTGCCAGCAGCTTAGCGTTTTATGGCTACACCTTC. Its protein product is CASSLAFYGYTF.

This clonotype has just a few counts. The genes are TRBV5-5 and TRBJ1-4; D unresolved. V lost 4 bases to trimming and J lost 8 bases, with 15 bases between them. The CDR3 spans 14 residues. Germline V gene lookup returns CDR1 SGHKS and CDR2 YYEKEE (reference sequence). CDR3 nucleotides: TGTGCCAGCAGCGAAGACCCGGATGGCGAAAAACTGTTTTTT. It codes for CASSEDPDGEKLFF.

The chain is built from TRBV27 and TRBJ1-5; D unresolved. The germline V and J ends were trimmed by 4 bases and 10 bases, with 5 bases remaining between them. Per germline, CDR1 MNHEY and CDR2 SMNVEV (reference sequence). This CDR3 is 10 amino acids long. CDR3 protein: CASSYRPQHF. The CDR3 nucleotides read TGTGCCAGCAGTTACCGACCCCAGCATTTT.

The genes are TRBV20-1 and TRBJ2-3, with 10 bases that match TRBD2. The CDR3 is 18 residues long. After removal of 0 bases from V and 6 bases from J, the junction contained 15 bases not matched to a gene. Germline lookup yields CDR1 DFQATT and CDR2 SNEGSKA (reference sequence). CDR3 nucleotide sequence: TGCAGTGCTAGAGATCTGGCTAGCGGGGGCCAAGGGCGGGATACGCAGTATTTT. Translating it yields CSARDLASGGQGRDTQYF.

V usage is TRBV5-1 and J usage is TRBJ2-1; TRBD1 might be the D (6 bases). CDR1 and CDR2 (germline): SGHRS, YFSETQ. The CDR3 has 14 residues. V was clipped by 3 bases and J by 5 bases, with 12 bases between them. The CDR3 loop is CASSWRTDNNEQFF. As DNA, the CDR3 is TGCGCCAGCAGCTGGAGGACAGATAACAATGAGCAGTTCTTC.

This clonotype was counted between two and nine times. The chain is built from TRBV7-9 and TRBJ2-3; 11 bases match TRBD2. Germline CDR1 reads SEHNR; CDR2 reads FQNEAQ (reference sequence). This CDR3 has 14 amino acids. The V gene end was trimmed by 2 bases and the J gene end by 6 bases; junction bases not matched to a gene: 1. This chain's CDR3 is CASSLTSGSDTQYF. DNA for the CDR3: TGTGCCAGCAGCTTAACTAGCGGGAGTGATACGCAGTATTTT.

This clonotype was seen a few times. This chain links TRBV20-1 with TRBJ1-2; D uncertain. V was pared by 4 bases and J by 4 bases, with 7 bases between. Germline V gene sequence: CDR1 DFQATT, CDR2 SNEGSKA (reference sequence). CDR3 size: 11 residues. Here the CDR3 DNA reads TGCAGTGCTACAGTTACCTATGGCTACACCTTC. Residues: CSATVTYGYTF.

This clonotype was seen more than once but under ten times. The chain combines TRBV12-3 or TRBV12-4 with TRBJ2-7; 7 positions match TRBD2. CDR3 length: 16 residues. After removal of 1 base from V and 4 bases from J, the junction contained 10 bases not matched to a gene. The DNA of the CDR3 is TGTGCCAGCAGTTTAGGGCGTGAGAACGGGAGGTACGAGCAGTACGTC. This encodes CASSLGRENGRYEQYV.

This clonotype was observed a handful of times. The CDR3 DNA is TGTGCCAGCAGTTTTTCGATAGATGCAACTAATGAAAAACTGTTTTTT. This encodes CASSFSIDATNEKLFF. The chain combines TRBV28 with TRBJ1-4; unclear D gene. This CDR3 is 16 amino acids long. Per germline, CDR1 MDHEN and CDR2 SYDVKM. V was shortened by 3 bases and J by 0 bases, with 11 bases between the two germline ends.

V usage is TRBV5-5 and J usage is TRBJ2-1, with 9 bases lining up with TRBD2. The CDR3 totals 16 residues. The J segment lost 0 bases and the V segment lost 4 bases, leaving 5 bases of the junction unmatched. The germline V gene encodes CDR1 SGHKS and CDR2 YYEKEE (reference sequence). Written as DNA, the CDR3 is TGTGCCAGCAGCGTGAGTAGCGGGGGCTCCTACAATGAGCAGTTCTTC. Translated: CASSVSSGGSYNEQFF.

The sample holds a few counts of this clonotype. CDR3 loop: CASSRTDILGIYGYTF. The CDR3 DNA sequence: TGTGCCAGTAGTAGGACAGATATCTTAGGGATCTATGGCTACACCTTC. The J gene is TRBJ1-2, the V gene TRBV19; D possibly corresponds to TRBD1 (6 bases). This CDR3 contains 16 residues. The V end was cut by 4 bases, the J end by 4 bases, with 19 bases between. CDR1 and CDR2 (germline): LNHDA, SQIVND (reference sequence). Filled out from reference TRBV19 and TRBJ1-2, the complete variable domain reads DGGITQSPKYLFRKEGQNVTLSCEQNLNHDAMYWYRQDPGQGLRLIYYSQIVNDFQKGDIAEGYSVSREKKESFPLTVTSAQKNPTAFYLCASSRTDILGIYGYTFGSGTRLTVV.

In this sample, this clonotype turned up a few times. The V call is TRBV19, the J call TRBJ1-2; D is unclear. Trimming cost V 3 bases and J 8 bases, with 7 bases left between them. There are 11 residues in the CDR3. CDR1 and CDR2 (germline): LNHDA, SQIVND (reference sequence). Here the CDR3 reads CASSMGIGYTF. In DNA form, the CDR3 reads TGTGCCAGTAGTATGGGAATCGGCTACACCTTC.

The gene calls are TRBV5-1 and TRBJ2-1; 7 positions agree with TRBD2. CDR3 length: 16 residues. Germline CDR1 SGHRS, CDR2 YFSETQ. Germline trimming cut 9 bases from V and 3 bases from J; bases unmatched to any gene: 15. CDR3: CATKPPSGLHYNEQFF. The CDR3 coding sequence is TGCGCCACCAAACCTCCTAGCGGTCTTCACTACAATGAGCAGTTCTTC.

The chain employs TRBV19 and TRBJ1-6; D may be TRBD1 (6 bases). The CDR3 extends over 14 amino acids. The ends were cut back, 5 bases at V and 16 bases at J, with 21 bases in the middle. CDR1 is LNHDA and CDR2 is SQIVND in the germline V gene (reference sequence). CDR3 coding DNA: TGTGCCAGTAGTCCCCCGCTACAGGGTCAAAAGCTCCACTTT. Protein: CASSPPLQGQKLHF.

V and J are TRBV12-3 or TRBV12-4 and TRBJ1-1; the D is unclear. The CDR3 has 13 residues. Between the trimmed V and J ends, which lost 3 bases and 5 bases, there was a span of 10 bases. The CDR3: CASSFLSSTEAFF. CDR3 coding DNA: TGTGCCAGCAGTTTTTTGTCGAGTACTGAAGCTTTCTTT.

This clonotype was counted only a few times. V usage is TRBV6-2 or TRBV6-3 and J usage is TRBJ2-7, with D uncertain. The CDR3 runs to 14 residues. Germline V lookup: CDR1 MNHEY, CDR2 SVGEGT. Trimming left V 2 bases short and J 2 bases short, with 10 bases between. This CDR3 is CASSYVGKTYEQYF. CDR3 nucleotides: TGTGCCAGCAGTTACGTTGGGAAGACCTACGAGCAGTACTTC.

This chain connects TRBV7-9 to TRBJ2-7, with D possibly matching TRBD1 (6 bases). Germline lookup yields CDR1 SEHNR and CDR2 FQNEAQ (reference sequence). The CDR3 runs to 16 residues. Trimming shortened V by 5 bases and J by 4 bases, and 21 bases separated the two germline ends. Here the CDR3 DNA reads TGTGCCAGCAGCCCGCTCCCGGGACACTCAGCTTACGAGCAGTACTTC. It encodes CASSPLPGHSAYEQYF. Combining the CDR3 with reference TRBV7-9 and TRBJ2-7 gives the whole variable domain DTGVSQNPRHKITKRGQNVTFRCDPISEHNRLYWYRQTLGQGPEFLTYFQNEAQLEKSRLLSDRFSAERPKGSFSTLEIQRTEQGDSAMYLCASSPLPGHSAYEQYFGPGTRLTVT.

J is TRBJ1-1 and V is TRBV29-1; D may be TRBD1 (6 bases). The CDR3 extends over 13 amino acids. With 3 bases removed from V and 6 bases from J, the gap between germline ends came to 14 bases. Germline lookup yields CDR1 SQVTM and CDR2 ANQGSEA. The CDR3, as DNA: TGCAGCGTTGATGGGGGGGCGTACTCTGAAGCTTTCTTT. It is translated as CSVDGGAYSEAFF.

Note on this clonotype: An end of the junction does not agree with germline; a read error may underlie this. This sequence joins TRBV7-9 and TRBJ2-7; tentatively, D is TRBD1 (6 bases). The CDR3 length is 17 residues. The germline V gene has CDR1 SEHNR and CDR2 FQNEAQ (reference sequence). CDR3 sequence (DNA): TGTGCCAGCAGCTTATCCTCGAGCAGGGGATTCGACTACGTGCAGTACTTC. Its translation: CASSLSSSRGFDYVQYF.

This clonotype showed up just a few times. The chain employs TRBV20-1 and TRBJ2-7; D remains unclear. Trimming pared 1 base from V and 0 bases from J, leaving 7 bases between. The germline gives CDR1 DFQATT, CDR2 SNEGSKA (reference sequence). The CDR3 runs to 13 residues. The CDR3 here is CSARGGFSYEQYF. The CDR3 bases are TGCAGTGCTAGAGGAGGCTTCTCCTACGAGCAGTACTTC.

This clonotype was picked up a small number of times. This rearrangement joins TRBV20-1 to TRBJ2-1, with 7 positions matching TRBD1. The germline V gene has CDR1 DFQATT and CDR2 SNEGSKA (reference sequence). The CDR3 runs to 15 residues. J was trimmed by 2 bases and V by 4 bases; bases with no gene match: 8. CDR3 sequence (DNA): TGCAGTGCTATTGTTCGGGACAGTGCCTACAATGAGCAGTTCTTC. Translating it yields CSAIVRDSAYNEQFF.

The chain combines TRBV29-1 with TRBJ1-5; no firm D call. V was shortened by 3 bases and J by 2 bases, with 5 bases between the two germline ends. The CDR3 covers 12 residues. Germline V gene lookup returns CDR1 SQVTM and CDR2 ANQGSEA. The CDR3, as DNA: TGCAGCGTTGACGATGGCAATCAGCCCCAGCATTTT. Residues: CSVDDGNQPQHF.

This clonotype was observed a few times. The J gene is TRBJ1-3, the V gene TRBV30; no firm D call. Germline CDR1 GTSNPN, CDR2 SVGIG (reference sequence). Deletions cut 5 bases from V and 11 bases from J, with 13 bases between. The CDR3 runs 11 residues. CDR3 DNA: TGTGCCTGGCAGCCGCTGAGCGCCATATATTTT. Its translation: CAWQPLSAIYF.

This chain joins TRBV30 and TRBJ1-1; 8 bases are a match to TRBD1. Germline V lookup: CDR1 GTSNPN, CDR2 SVGIG (reference sequence). The V segment lost 4 bases and the J segment 10 bases; nucleotides outside the gene matches: 8. The CDR3 is 12 amino acids. CDR3 DNA sequence: TGTGCCTGGACGCAGGGGGCAGGGGTAGCTTTCTTT. Its translation is CAWTQGAGVAFF. The full variable domain, with the rest looked up from reference TRBV30 and TRBJ1-1, is SQTIHQWPATLVQPVGSPLSLECTVEGTSNPNLYWYRQAAGRGLQLLFYSVGIGQISSEVPQNLSASRPQDRQFILSSKKLLLSDSGFYLCAWTQGAGVAFFGQGTRLTVV.